These T cell receptor beta chains were read from a single sample in a study of T cells in Graves' hyperthyroidism and ophthalmopathy. TCRdb processed the multiplex PCR reads anew with MiXCR; each CDR3 protein has one entry. There are some 300,000 distinct CDR3 sequences in the sample; roughly 14% occur only once, and 6.5% to 10% lies in the top ten. The sample consisted of blood. Every receptor here comes from a woman aged 25 to 39 with Graves' hyperthyroidism that later progressed to Graves' ophthalmopathy. Both conserved end residues are part of each CDR3. A D gene is named only where the DNA matches it firmly. Only some rows state a clone size, as once, few, many or a class for expanded clones.

D gene	V gene	J gene	clone size	CDR3 length	CDR3 DNA	CDR3 protein
TRBD2	TRBV7-2	TRBJ2-1	many	16	TGTGCCAGCAGCTTAGCCACGACTAGCGGGAGAGGTGAGCAGTTCTTC	CASSLATTSGRGEQFF
-	TRBV14	TRBJ2-3	-	14	TGTGCCAGCAGCTATACCCTTGGTCCAGATACGCAGTATTTT	CASSYTLGPDTQYF
-	TRBV4-1	TRBJ1-4	once	16	TGCGCCAGCAGCCAAGATGGGGGAACAGGCGGCGAAAAACTGTTTTTT	CASSQDGGTGGEKLFF
TRBD1	TRBV2	TRBJ2-2	many	13	TGTGCCAGGGAGACAGGGCGGACCGGGGAGCTGTTTTTT	CARETGRTGELFF
TRBD1	TRBV20-1	TRBJ2-1	many	15	TGCAGTGCTACGGAAACGGACAGGGTGTTCGATGAGCAGTTCTTC	CSATETDRVFDEQFF
-	TRBV19	TRBJ2-7	-	11	TGTGCCAGTAGTCCAGGGAACGAGCAGTACTTC	CASSPGNEQYF
TRBD1	TRBV28	TRBJ2-7	many	17	TGTGCCAGCAGTTTATGGGGACAGGGCTCACTTACCTACGAGCAGTACTTC	CASSLWGQGSLTYEQYF
TRBD1	TRBV27	TRBJ2-7	many	14	TGTGCCAGCAGTTTAGGACAGGGGGGTAACGAGCAGTACTTC	CASSLGQGGNEQYF
-	TRBV15	TRBJ2-1	many	13	TGTGCCACCAGCAGAGAGACAGCCCATGAGCAGTTCTTC	CATSRETAHEQFF
-	TRBV9	TRBJ1-6	-	17	TGTGCCAGCAGCGTATCCTCACGGCACGGGGACAATTCACCCCTCCACTTT	CASSVSSRHGDNSPLHF
TRBD2	TRBV7-3	TRBJ2-1	many	15	TGTGCCAGCAGCCGAGGGACTAGCGGGAGGAATGAGCAGTTCTTC	CASSRGTSGRNEQFF
-	TRBV9	TRBJ2-1	-	15	TGTGCCAGCAGCCCAAATCTTGGTGGATTCAATGAGCAGTTCTTC	CASSPNLGGFNEQFF
-	TRBV29-1	TRBJ2-1	many	15	TGCAGCGTTGAAGCCGCCACCGGGGTGGTTGATGAGCAGTTCTTC	CSVEAATGVVDEQFF
-	TRBV20-1	TRBJ2-5	many	13	TGCAGTGCCACCCGGGACACCACAGAGACCCAGTACTTC	CSATRDTTETQYF
TRBD1	TRBV19	TRBJ1-1	many	14	TGTGCCAGTAGTCCAGGGGGCTCGAACACTGAAGCTTTCTTT	CASSPGGSNTEAFF
TRBD1	TRBV7-2	TRBJ1-5	many	13	TGTGCCAGCTCGTGGACAGGGGATCAGCCCCAGCATTTT	CASSWTGDQPQHF
TRBD2	TRBV3-1	TRBJ2-1	many	16	TGTGCCAGCAGGGACGGACTAGCGGTTAACTACAATGAGCAGTTCTTC	CASRDGLAVNYNEQFF
TRBD1	TRBV7-3	TRBJ2-4	few	15	TGTACCATCCCGGGGACAGGACTAGCCAAAAACATTCAGTACTTC	CTIPGTGLAKNIQYF
-	TRBV7-9	TRBJ2-7	-	14	TGTGCCAGCAGCTTAGCTACTCGGAACTACGAGCAGTACTTC	CASSLATRNYEQYF
TRBD2	TRBV6-1	TRBJ2-1	many	15	TGTGCCAGCAGTTCCGGGACTAGCGCTTACAATGAGCAGTTCTTC	CASSSGTSAYNEQFF
TRBD2	TRBV27	TRBJ2-1	-	12	TGTGCCAGCAGGGGGGGGGGGGATGAGCAGTTCTTC	CASRGGGDEQFF
-	TRBV20-1	TRBJ2-1	many	13	TGCAGTGCTATACAGTGGGACGCCAATGAGCAGTTCTTC	CSAIQWDANEQFF
TRBD1	TRBV6-2/TRBV6-3	TRBJ1-5	many	13	TGTGCCAGCACGGACAGGGACGATCAGCCCCAGCATTTT	CASTDRDDQPQHF
-	TRBV20-1	TRBJ2-7	-	13	TGCAGTGCTAGTCCTGGGGCAGACAATGAGCAGTACTTC	CSASPGADNEQYF
-	TRBV7-2	TRBJ1-4	many	13	TGTGCCAGCAGCTTCCCCGCGGCCGAAAAACTGTTTTTT	CASSFPAAEKLFF
TRBD1	TRBV7-3	TRBJ2-7	many	13	TGTGCCAGCAGCTTTGACAGGGGAGAACAGCAGTACTTC	CASSFDRGEQQYF
TRBD2	TRBV6-5	TRBJ2-7	many	15	TGTGCCAGCAGTTACTCCTTCCGGGAGGCCTACGAGCAGTACTTC	CASSYSFREAYEQYF
TRBD2	TRBV19	TRBJ2-7	few	14	TGTGCCAGGGCGGGGGTAGCGGGGTCCTACGAGCAGTACTTC	CARAGVAGSYEQYF
TRBD2	TRBV7-6	TRBJ2-2	-	16	TGTGCCAGCAGCCTTATAGCGGGGCCGAACACCGGGGAGCTGTTTTTT	CASSLIAGPNTGELFF
-	TRBV28	TRBJ1-2	many	16	TGTGCCAGCAGTTTGGGCGATACAGGGCTTAACTATGGCTACACCTTC	CASSLGDTGLNYGYTF
-	TRBV14	TRBJ1-1	many	12	TGTGCCAGCAGCCCACAGAACACTGAAGCTTTCTTT	CASSPQNTEAFF
-	TRBV11-2	TRBJ2-5	many	11	TGTGCCAGCAGCCCCAAGGAGATACAGTACTTC	CASSPKEIQYF
-	TRBV6-1	TRBJ2-5	few	14	TGTGCCAGCAGCCGAGAGGGGTTGGGGGAGACCCAGTACTTC	CASSREGLGETQYF
-	TRBV7-2	TRBJ2-4	many	16	TGTGCCAGCAGACGAGGGGGGGGGGATCGGGGCGGCATTCAGTACTTC	CASRRGGGDRGGIQYF
-	TRBV9	TRBJ1-1	many	13	TGTGCCAGCAGCCCCGCTGCGAACACTGAAGCTTTCTTT	CASSPAANTEAFF
-	TRBV5-5	TRBJ1-1	-	16	TGTGCCAGCAGTTCCCCGAGGCACGACGGAAACACTGAAGCTTTCTTT	CASSSPRHDGNTEAFF
-	TRBV7-2	TRBJ1-6	-	16	TGTGCCAGCAGCTTAAATGGGCAGGGAGAGGGATCACCCCTCCACTTT	CASSLNGQGEGSPLHF
-	TRBV11-1	TRBJ2-6	many	15	TGTGCCAGCAGCTTAATTGCATCTGGGGCCAACGTCCTGACTTTC	CASSLIASGANVLTF
TRBD1	TRBV19	TRBJ2-2	-	16	TGTGCCAGTAGTTCCAGGGACAGGGTTATCTTCCGGGAGCTGTTTTTT	CASSSRDRVIFRELFF
TRBD2	TRBV5-1	TRBJ2-7	-	15	TGCGCCAGCAGCTCTGAGAGGGCCGCGGGGGACGAGCAGTACTTC	CASSSERAAGDEQYF
-	TRBV3-1	TRBJ1-5	many	16	TGTGCCAGCAGCCAAGGAGCGACAGCTAGCAATCAGCCCCAGCATTTT	CASSQGATASNQPQHF
-	TRBV6-5	TRBJ2-1	many	15	TGTGCCAGCAGTTACCGGCCAGGGAGCTACAATGAGCAGTTCTTC	CASSYRPGSYNEQFF
-	TRBV12-3/TRBV12-4	TRBJ1-3	many	15	TGTGCCAGCAGCAACGGGGCAGCATCTGGAAACACCATATATTTT	CASSNGAASGNTIYF